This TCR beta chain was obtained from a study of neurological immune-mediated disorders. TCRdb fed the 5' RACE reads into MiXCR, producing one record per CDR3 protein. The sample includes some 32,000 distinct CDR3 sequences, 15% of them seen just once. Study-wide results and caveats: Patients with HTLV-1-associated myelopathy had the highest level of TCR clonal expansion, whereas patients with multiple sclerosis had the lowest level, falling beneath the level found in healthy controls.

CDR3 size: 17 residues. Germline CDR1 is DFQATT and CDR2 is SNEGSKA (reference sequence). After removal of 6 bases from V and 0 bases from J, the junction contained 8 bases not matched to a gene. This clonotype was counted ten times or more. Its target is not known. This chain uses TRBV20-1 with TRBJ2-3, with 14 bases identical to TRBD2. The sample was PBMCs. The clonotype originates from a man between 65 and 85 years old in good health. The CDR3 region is CSADGTSGGRSTDTQYF. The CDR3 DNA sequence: TGCAGTGCGGACGGGACTAGCGGGGGCCGTAGCACAGATACGCAGTATTTT.